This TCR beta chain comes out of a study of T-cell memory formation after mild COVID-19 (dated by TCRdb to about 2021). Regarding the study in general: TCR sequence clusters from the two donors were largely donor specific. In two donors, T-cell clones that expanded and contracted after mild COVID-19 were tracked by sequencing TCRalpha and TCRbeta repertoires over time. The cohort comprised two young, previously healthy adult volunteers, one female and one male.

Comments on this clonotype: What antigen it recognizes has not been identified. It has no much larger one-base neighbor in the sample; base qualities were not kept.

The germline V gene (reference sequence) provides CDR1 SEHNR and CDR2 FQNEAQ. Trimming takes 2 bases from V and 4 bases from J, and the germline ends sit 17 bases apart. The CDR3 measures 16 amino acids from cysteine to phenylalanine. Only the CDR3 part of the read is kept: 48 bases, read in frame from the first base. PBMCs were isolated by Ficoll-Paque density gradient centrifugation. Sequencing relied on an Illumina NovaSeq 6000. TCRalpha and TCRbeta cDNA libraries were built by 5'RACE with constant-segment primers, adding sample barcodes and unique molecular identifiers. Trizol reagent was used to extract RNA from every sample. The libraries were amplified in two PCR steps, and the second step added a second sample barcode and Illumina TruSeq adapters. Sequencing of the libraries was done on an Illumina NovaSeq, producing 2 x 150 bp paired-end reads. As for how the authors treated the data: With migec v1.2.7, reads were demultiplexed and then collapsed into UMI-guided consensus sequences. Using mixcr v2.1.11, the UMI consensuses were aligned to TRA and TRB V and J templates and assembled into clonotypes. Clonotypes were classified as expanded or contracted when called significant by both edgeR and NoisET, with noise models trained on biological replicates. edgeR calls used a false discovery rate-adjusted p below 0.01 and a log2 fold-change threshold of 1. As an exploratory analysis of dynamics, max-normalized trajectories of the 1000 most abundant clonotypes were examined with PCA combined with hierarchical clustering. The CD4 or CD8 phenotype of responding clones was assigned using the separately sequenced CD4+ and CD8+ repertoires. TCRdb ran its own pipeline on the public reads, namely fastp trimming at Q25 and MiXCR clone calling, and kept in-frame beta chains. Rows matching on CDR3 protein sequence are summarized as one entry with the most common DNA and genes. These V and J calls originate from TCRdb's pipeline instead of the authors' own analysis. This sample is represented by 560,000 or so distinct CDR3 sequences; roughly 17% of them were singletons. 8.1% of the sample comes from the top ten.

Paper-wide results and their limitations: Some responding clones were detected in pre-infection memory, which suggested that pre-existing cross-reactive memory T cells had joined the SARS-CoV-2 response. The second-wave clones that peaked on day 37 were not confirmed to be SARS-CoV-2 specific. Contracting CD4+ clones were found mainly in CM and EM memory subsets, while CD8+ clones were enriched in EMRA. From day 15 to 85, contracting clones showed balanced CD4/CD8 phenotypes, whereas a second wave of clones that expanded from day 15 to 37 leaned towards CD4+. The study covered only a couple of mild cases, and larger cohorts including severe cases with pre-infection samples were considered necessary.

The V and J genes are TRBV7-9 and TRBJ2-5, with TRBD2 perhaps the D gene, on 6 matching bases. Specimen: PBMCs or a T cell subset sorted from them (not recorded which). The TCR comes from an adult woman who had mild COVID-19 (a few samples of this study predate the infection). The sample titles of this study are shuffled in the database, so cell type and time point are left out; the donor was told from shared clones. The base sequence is TGTGCCAGCAGCTTAATCGTATGGGGAGGAAGAGAGACCCAGTACTTC. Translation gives CASSLIVWGGRETQYF.